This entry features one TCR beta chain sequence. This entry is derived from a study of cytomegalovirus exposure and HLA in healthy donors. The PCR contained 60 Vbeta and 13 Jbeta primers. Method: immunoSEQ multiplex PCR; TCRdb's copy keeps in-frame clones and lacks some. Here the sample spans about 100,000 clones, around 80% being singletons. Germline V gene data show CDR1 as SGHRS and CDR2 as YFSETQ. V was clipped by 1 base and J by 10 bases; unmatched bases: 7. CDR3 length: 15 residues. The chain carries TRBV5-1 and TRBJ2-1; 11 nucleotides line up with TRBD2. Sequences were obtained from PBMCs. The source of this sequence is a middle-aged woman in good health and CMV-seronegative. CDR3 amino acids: CASSLSLAGGREQFF. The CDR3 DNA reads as TGCGCCAGCAGCTTGAGTCTAGCGGGAGGTAGGGAGCAGTTCTTC. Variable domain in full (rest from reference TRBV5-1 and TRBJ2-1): KAGVTQTPRYLIKTRGQQVTLSCSPISGHRSVSWYQQTPGQGLQFLFEYFSETQRNKGNFPGRFSGRQFSNSRSEMNVSTLELGDSALYLCASSLSLAGGREQFFGPGTRLTVL.